The rows below give T cell receptor beta chains drawn from one sample of a study of OX40 agonist ivuxolimab in advanced cancers. The protocol was immunoSEQ multiplex PCR, while the TCRdb copy is restricted to in-frame clones and leaves out a portion. The profile shows 20,000 to 25,000 clones, nearly 85% of them singletons. The sequences come from CD4+ or CD8+ T cells sorted from blood, collected in a trial of the OX40 agonist ivuxolimab. These receptors were collected from an adult with an advanced solid tumor such as melanoma, head and neck, liver or kidney cancer. The CDR3 runs from the conserved cysteine through the conserved F or W. D genes are given only for firm matches. Part of the rows lack a size; the others show once, few, many or a class for expanded clones.

CDR3 length: 13; D gene: TRBD1; J gene: TRBJ1-3; clone size: .; V gene: TRBV5-5; CDR3 protein: CASRGTAGNTIYF; CDR3 DNA: TGTGCCAGCAGAGGGACAGCAGGAAACACCATATATTTT
CDR3 length: 15; D gene: .; J gene: TRBJ1-1; clone size: .; V gene: TRBV7-6; CDR3 protein: CASSLGPADYTEAFF; CDR3 DNA: TGTGCCAGCAGCTTAGGGCCAGCAGATTACACTGAAGCTTTCTTT
CDR3 length: 14; D gene: .; J gene: TRBJ1-2; clone size: .; V gene: TRBV9; CDR3 protein: CASSVGHGTYGYTF; CDR3 DNA: TGTGCCAGCAGCGTAGGGCACGGGACCTATGGCTACACCTTC
CDR3 length: 13; D gene: .; J gene: TRBJ1-1; clone size: .; V gene: TRBV9; CDR3 protein: CASSVAKHTEAFF; CDR3 DNA: TGTGCCAGCAGCGTAGCTAAGCACACTGAAGCTTTCTTT
CDR3 length: 15; D gene: .; J gene: TRBJ1-3; clone size: medium-sized; V gene: TRBV9; CDR3 protein: CASSVAYRPGNTIYF; CDR3 DNA: TGTGCCAGCAGCGTAGCTTACAGGCCAGGAAACACCATATATTTT
CDR3 length: 14; D gene: .; J gene: TRBJ2-1; clone size: once; V gene: TRBV4-1; CDR3 protein: CASSQDEGINEQFF; CDR3 DNA: TGCGCCAGCAGCCAAGATGAGGGAATCAATGAGCAGTTCTTC
CDR3 length: 16; D gene: .; J gene: TRBJ2-6; clone size: .; V gene: TRBV27; CDR3 protein: CASSLGLAPGANVLTF; CDR3 DNA: TGTGCCAGCAGTCTGGGGCTAGCGCCTGGGGCCAACGTCCTGACTTTC
CDR3 length: 17; D gene: .; J gene: TRBJ2-6; clone size: .; V gene: TRBV5-5; CDR3 protein: CASSSLTLGAGANVLTF; CDR3 DNA: TGTGCCAGCAGCTCCTTAACCTTAGGGGCTGGGGCCAACGTCCTGACTTTC
CDR3 length: 15; D gene: .; J gene: TRBJ1-1; clone size: .; V gene: TRBV15; CDR3 protein: CATSPDRGALGSAFF; CDR3 DNA: TGTGCCACCAGCCCCGATCGGGGTGCGCTTGGGAGTGCTTTCTTT
CDR3 length: 15; D gene: .; J gene: TRBJ2-7; clone size: .; V gene: TRBV9; CDR3 protein: CASSPGARGTEEQYF; CDR3 DNA: TGTGCCAGCAGCCCCGGGGCGCGTGGTACGGAGGAGCAGTACTTC
CDR3 length: 14; D gene: .; J gene: TRBJ1-1; clone size: .; V gene: TRBV19; CDR3 protein: CASSIDGLSGEAFF; CDR3 DNA: TGTGCCAGTAGTATAGATGGATTATCGGGTGAAGCTTTCTTT
CDR3 length: 13; D gene: .; J gene: TRBJ2-3; clone size: .; V gene: TRBV29-1; CDR3 protein: CSVEPRTVGTQYF; CDR3 DNA: TGCAGCGTAGAGCCCCGGACTGTCGGTACGCAGTATTTT
CDR3 length: 15; D gene: .; J gene: TRBJ1-5; clone size: .; V gene: TRBV2; CDR3 protein: CASSERTVSNQPQHF; CDR3 DNA: TGTGCCAGCAGTGAGAGGACAGTTAGCAATCAGCCCCAGCATTTT
CDR3 length: 15; D gene: TRBD1; J gene: TRBJ2-7; clone size: .; V gene: TRBV11-3; CDR3 protein: CASSWPGQSLYEQYF; CDR3 DNA: TGTGCCAGCAGTTGGCCGGGACAGTCGCTCTACGAGCAGTACTTC
CDR3 length: 14; D gene: .; J gene: TRBJ2-5; clone size: .; V gene: TRBV7-9; CDR3 protein: CASSSWGRQETQYF; CDR3 DNA: TGTGCCAGCAGCTCGTGGGGCAGGCAAGAGACCCAGTACTTC
CDR3 length: 15; D gene: .; J gene: TRBJ2-2; clone size: once; V gene: TRBV27; CDR3 protein: CASSSAGMATGELFF; CDR3 DNA: TGTGCCAGCAGTTCCGCAGGGATGGCCACCGGGGAGCTGTTTTTT
CDR3 length: 13; D gene: .; J gene: TRBJ2-1; clone size: .; V gene: TRBV27; CDR3 protein: CASSPDWGNEQFF; CDR3 DNA: TGTGCCAGCAGTCCGGACTGGGGAAATGAGCAGTTCTTC
CDR3 length: 13; D gene: .; J gene: TRBJ2-7; clone size: .; V gene: TRBV27; CDR3 protein: CASSLGLFYEQYF; CDR3 DNA: TGTGCCAGCAGTTTAGGGTTATTCTACGAGCAGTACTTC
CDR3 length: 15; D gene: .; J gene: TRBJ1-4; clone size: .; V gene: TRBV6-5; CDR3 protein: CASSYVTGVEEKLFF; CDR3 DNA: TGTGCCAGCAGTTACGTAACCGGGGTGGAGGAAAAACTGTTTTTT
CDR3 length: 14; D gene: .; J gene: TRBJ2-2; clone size: .; V gene: TRBV5-1; CDR3 protein: CASSFRTVTGELFF; CDR3 DNA: TGCGCCAGCAGCTTCAGGACAGTCACCGGGGAGCTGTTTTTT
CDR3 length: 14; D gene: .; J gene: TRBJ2-7; clone size: .; V gene: TRBV27; CDR3 protein: CASSPGRGGYEQYF; CDR3 DNA: TGTGCCAGCAGTCCCGGACGTGGGGGCTACGAGCAGTACTTC
CDR3 length: 14; D gene: .; J gene: TRBJ2-7; clone size: .; V gene: TRBV5-1; CDR3 protein: CASSYLTGRGEQYF; CDR3 DNA: TGCGCCAGCAGCTACCTGACAGGGAGGGGCGAGCAGTACTTC
CDR3 length: 15; D gene: TRBD1; J gene: TRBJ2-7; clone size: .; V gene: TRBV27; CDR3 protein: CASSSTGARGYEQYF; CDR3 DNA: TGTGCCAGCAGTTCCACAGGGGCAAGAGGGTACGAGCAGTACTTC
CDR3 length: 17; D gene: .; J gene: TRBJ2-3; clone size: medium-sized; V gene: TRBV9; CDR3 protein: CASSVAEGVWGTDTQYF; CDR3 DNA: TGTGCCAGCAGCGTAGCTGAAGGAGTGTGGGGCACAGATACGCAGTATTTT
CDR3 length: 14; D gene: TRBD1; J gene: TRBJ1-1; clone size: .; V gene: TRBV9; CDR3 protein: CASSVGQANTEAFF; CDR3 DNA: TGTGCCAGCAGCGTCGGACAGGCGAACACTGAAGCTTTCTTT
CDR3 length: 15; D gene: .; J gene: TRBJ2-5; clone size: few; V gene: TRBV7-2; CDR3 protein: CASSARPLDGETQYF; CDR3 DNA: TGTGCCAGCAGCGCCCGACCGCTAGACGGGGAGACCCAGTACTTC
CDR3 length: 15; D gene: .; J gene: TRBJ2-7; clone size: .; V gene: TRBV7-2; CDR3 protein: CASSLMLSSSYEQYF; CDR3 DNA: TGTGCCAGCAGCCTCATGTTGAGCAGCTCCTACGAGCAGTACTTC
CDR3 length: 18; D gene: TRBD2; J gene: TRBJ2-3; clone size: .; V gene: TRBV7-3; CDR3 protein: CASSRTSGGAGPADTQYF; CDR3 DNA: TGTGCCAGCAGTCGGACTAGCGGGGGGGCCGGACCAGCAGATACGCAGTATTTT
CDR3 length: 14; D gene: .; J gene: TRBJ2-5; clone size: few; V gene: TRBV7-6; CDR3 protein: CASSLAQYQETQYF; CDR3 DNA: TGTGCCAGCAGCTTAGCGCAGTACCAAGAGACCCAGTACTTC
CDR3 length: 14; D gene: .; J gene: TRBJ1-2; clone size: .; V gene: TRBV6-1; CDR3 protein: CASSEQGWNYGYTF; CDR3 DNA: TGTGCCAGCAGTGAACAGGGTTGGAACTATGGCTACACCTTC
CDR3 length: 14; D gene: TRBD1; J gene: TRBJ1-3; clone size: .; V gene: TRBV5-5; CDR3 protein: CATGTGGAFNTIYF; CDR3 DNA: TGTGCCACCGGGACAGGGGGCGCTTTCAACACCATATATTTT
CDR3 length: 16; D gene: .; J gene: TRBJ1-1; clone size: .; V gene: TRBV27; CDR3 protein: CASTSLRTAKNTEAFF; CDR3 DNA: TGTGCCAGCACCTCTCTGAGGACAGCTAAGAACACTGAAGCTTTCTTT
CDR3 length: 11; D gene: .; J gene: TRBJ2-5; clone size: .; V gene: TRBV5-6; CDR3 protein: CASSYSETQYF; CDR3 DNA: TGTGCCAGCAGCTATTCGGAGACCCAGTACTTC
CDR3 length: 12; D gene: .; J gene: TRBJ2-7; clone size: .; V gene: TRBV7-9; CDR3 protein: CASSWASDEQYF; CDR3 DNA: TGTGCCAGCAGCTGGGCCTCAGACGAGCAGTACTTC
CDR3 length: 13; D gene: .; J gene: TRBJ2-3; clone size: .; V gene: TRBV5-4; CDR3 protein: CASSHGLTDTQYF; CDR3 DNA: TGTGCCAGCAGCCACGGACTCACAGATACGCAGTATTTT
CDR3 length: 16; D gene: TRBD1; J gene: TRBJ1-3; clone size: .; V gene: TRBV9; CDR3 protein: CASSLGTGMGGNTIYF; CDR3 DNA: TGTGCCAGCAGCTTAGGGACAGGGATGGGTGGAAACACCATATATTTT
CDR3 length: 16; D gene: TRBD2; J gene: TRBJ2-3; clone size: .; V gene: TRBV15; CDR3 protein: CATSRVVGTNTDTQYF; CDR3 DNA: TGTGCCACCAGCAGAGTCGTGGGGACTAACACAGATACGCAGTATTTT
CDR3 length: 16; D gene: TRBD2; J gene: TRBJ2-2; clone size: .; V gene: TRBV19; CDR3 protein: CASNTGGLLNTGELFF; CDR3 DNA: TGTGCCAGTAATACGGGGGGACTACTGAACACCGGGGAGCTGTTTTTT
CDR3 length: 16; D gene: TRBD2; J gene: TRBJ2-7; clone size: .; V gene: TRBV13; CDR3 protein: CASSLGRGYYPYEQYF; CDR3 DNA: TGTGCCAGCAGCTTAGGGCGGGGGTACTACCCCTACGAGCAGTACTTC
CDR3 length: 15; D gene: TRBD1; J gene: TRBJ2-2; clone size: .; V gene: TRBV7-8; CDR3 protein: CASSGWTGNTGELFF; CDR3 DNA: TGTGCCAGCAGCGGATGGACAGGGAACACCGGGGAGCTGTTTTTT
CDR3 length: 13; D gene: .; J gene: TRBJ1-1; clone size: .; V gene: TRBV5-4; CDR3 protein: CASSPRLDTEAFF; CDR3 DNA: TGTGCCAGCAGTCCACGACTTGACACTGAAGCTTTCTTT
CDR3 length: 15; D gene: .; J gene: TRBJ2-7; clone size: .; V gene: TRBV29-1; CDR3 protein: CSAVRRDVRAYEQYF; CDR3 DNA: TGCAGCGCCGTTCGGCGGGATGTAAGGGCCTACGAGCAGTACTTC
CDR3 length: 13; D gene: .; J gene: TRBJ2-5; clone size: .; V gene: TRBV7-3; CDR3 protein: CASSLNPGETQYF; CDR3 DNA: TGTGCCAGCAGCTTAAATCCGGGTGAGACCCAGTACTTC
CDR3 length: 15; D gene: .; J gene: TRBJ1-2; clone size: .; V gene: TRBV9; CDR3 protein: CASSRPAARDDGYTF; CDR3 DNA: TGTGCCAGCAGCCGACCGGCAGCGAGGGATGATGGCTACACCTTC
CDR3 length: 12; D gene: .; J gene: TRBJ2-7; clone size: few; V gene: TRBV7-9; CDR3 protein: CASSPASYEQYF; CDR3 DNA: TGTGCCAGCAGCCCAGCCTCCTACGAGCAGTACTTC
CDR3 length: 15; D gene: .; J gene: TRBJ1-1; clone size: .; V gene: TRBV19; CDR3 protein: CASSIGGALNTEAFF; CDR3 DNA: TGTGCCAGTAGTATTGGGGGGGCTCTGAACACTGAAGCTTTCTTT
CDR3 length: 14; D gene: .; J gene: TRBJ2-2; clone size: .; V gene: TRBV30; CDR3 protein: CAWETRANTGELFF; CDR3 DNA: TGTGCCTGGGAGACTAGGGCGAACACCGGGGAGCTGTTTTTT
CDR3 length: 16; D gene: TRBD1; J gene: TRBJ2-1; clone size: .; V gene: TRBV10-3; CDR3 protein: CAISEPQGARYNEQFF; CDR3 DNA: TGTGCCATCAGTGAGCCCCAGGGGGCTAGGTACAATGAGCAGTTCTTC
CDR3 length: 17; D gene: TRBD1; J gene: TRBJ2-5; clone size: .; V gene: TRBV7-9; CDR3 protein: CASSYPGVSGGGETQYF; CDR3 DNA: TGTGCCAGCAGCTACCCTGGCGTCTCAGGGGGTGGGGAGACCCAGTACTTC
CDR3 length: 15; D gene: TRBD2; J gene: TRBJ2-1; clone size: .; V gene: TRBV7-9; CDR3 protein: CASSFPGTIYNEQFF; CDR3 DNA: TGTGCCAGCAGCTTCCCCGGGACTATCTACAATGAGCAGTTCTTC
CDR3 length: 13; D gene: .; J gene: TRBJ2-7; clone size: once; V gene: TRBV14; CDR3 protein: CASSPLDSYEQYF; CDR3 DNA: TGTGCCAGCAGCCCCTTGGACAGCTACGAGCAGTACTTC
CDR3 length: 12; D gene: .; J gene: TRBJ2-7; clone size: once; V gene: TRBV2; CDR3 protein: CALSWGTYEQYF; CDR3 DNA: TGTGCCCTTTCTTGGGGTACCTACGAGCAGTACTTC
CDR3 length: 15; D gene: .; J gene: TRBJ2-1; clone size: .; V gene: TRBV6-5; CDR3 protein: CASSYSPQGFNEQFF; CDR3 DNA: TGTGCCAGCAGTTACTCCCCGCAGGGGTTCAATGAGCAGTTCTTC
CDR3 length: 14; D gene: .; J gene: TRBJ2-3; clone size: .; V gene: TRBV9; CDR3 protein: CASSADKPADTQYF; CDR3 DNA: TGTGCCAGCAGCGCGGACAAGCCGGCGGATACGCAGTATTTT
CDR3 length: 16; D gene: TRBD1; J gene: TRBJ2-4; clone size: .; V gene: TRBV7-9; CDR3 protein: CASSWTGGNTKNIQYF; CDR3 DNA: TGTGCCAGCAGCTGGACAGGGGGCAATACCAAAAACATTCAGTACTTC
CDR3 length: 14; D gene: .; J gene: TRBJ1-1; clone size: .; V gene: TRBV13; CDR3 protein: CASSLWGRGTEAFF; CDR3 DNA: TGTGCCAGCAGCTTATGGGGAAGGGGGACTGAAGCTTTCTTT
CDR3 length: 12; D gene: .; J gene: TRBJ1-4; clone size: .; V gene: TRBV7-2; CDR3 protein: CASSRDQGKLFF; CDR3 DNA: TGTGCCAGCAGCAGGGACCAAGGAAAACTGTTTTTT